The rows below give T cell receptor beta chains drawn from one sample of a study of blood T cell repertoires in COVID-19. Measured with immunoSEQ multiplex PCR; TCRdb has only the in-frame clones, and not every one. The sample holds about 190,000 clones, approximately 91% seen once. The sequencing sample was made of peripheral blood. The receptors were gathered from a woman aged 40 to 50 who had recovered from COVID-19. Each CDR3 is given with its conserved first and last residue. Each record gives: clone size, D gene, J gene, V gene, CDR3 DNA, CDR3 protein. D genes are given only for firm matches. The size of a clone is reported for some rows only, either as once, few or many, or as a class for expanded clones.

size: NA; D: NA; J: TRBJ1-5; V: TRBV2; DNA: TGTGCCAGCAGTGACTCACACCGTTATTTCCCCCAGCATTTT; CDR3: CASSDSHRYFPQHF
size: NA; D: NA; J: TRBJ2-3; V: TRBV5-4; DNA: TGTGCCAGCGCAGGGCGGGGTCTGGGCACAGATACGCAGTATTTT; CDR3: CASAGRGLGTDTQYF
size: NA; D: TRBD1; J: TRBJ1-2; V: TRBV6-5; DNA: TGTGCCAGCCGCTCAGGGGGCCTCAACTATGGCTACACCTTC; CDR3: CASRSGGLNYGYTF
size: NA; D: TRBD1; J: TRBJ1-1; V: TRBV19; DNA: TGTGCCAGTAGCCCCCGGGACAGGGATTCATCTGAAGCTTTCTTT; CDR3: CASSPRDRDSSEAFF
size: NA; D: TRBD2; J: TRBJ2-1; V: TRBV7-3; DNA: TGTGCCAGCAGCTTGTCTAGCGGGAGCTATGAGCAGTTCTTC; CDR3: CASSLSSGSYEQFF
size: few; D: TRBD2; J: TRBJ2-1; V: TRBV4-1; DNA: TGCGCCAGCAGCCAACCGGAGCGGGGCGGTGAGCAGTTCTTC; CDR3: CASSQPERGGEQFF
size: few; D: NA; J: TRBJ1-5; V: TRBV12-3/TRBV12-4; DNA: TGTGCCAGCAGTCCCGAGGCGGAGCAGCCCCAGCATTTT; CDR3: CASSPEAEQPQHF
size: NA; D: NA; J: TRBJ1-3; V: TRBV7-9; DNA: TGTGCCAGCAGCTTAGTGAAACAGGGAACTGGAAACACCATATATTTT; CDR3: CASSLVKQGTGNTIYF
size: NA; D: TRBD1; J: TRBJ2-7; V: TRBV7-9; DNA: TGTGCCAGCGGGAGGGACAGGGAGTTATACGAGCAGTACTTC; CDR3: CASGRDRELYEQYF
size: NA; D: TRBD2; J: TRBJ2-7; V: TRBV7-9; DNA: TGTGCCAGCAGCGGCGGGAGTTCCTACGAGCAGTACTTC; CDR3: CASSGGSSYEQYF
size: NA; D: TRBD1; J: TRBJ1-4; V: TRBV19; DNA: TGTGCCAGTAGTACAGAACCCAGGGGGCCCCGTGAAAAACTGTTTTTT; CDR3: CASSTEPRGPREKLFF
size: once; D: NA; J: TRBJ1-1; V: TRBV28; DNA: TGTGCCAGCAGTCTCCCGGGACTTGAAGCTTTCTTT; CDR3: CASSLPGLEAFF
size: NA; D: NA; J: TRBJ1-5; V: TRBV4-2; DNA: TGTGCCAGCAGCCTACAGGGTGATCAGCCCCAGCATTTT; CDR3: CASSLQGDQPQHF
size: NA; D: TRBD2; J: TRBJ2-6; V: TRBV7-8; DNA: TGTGCCAGCAGCTCCAGACTAGCGGGATGGGGGGCCAACGTCCTGACTTTC; CDR3: CASSSRLAGWGANVLTF
size: NA; D: NA; J: TRBJ2-5; V: TRBV10-3; DNA: TGTGCCATCAGTGTTGACAGCCAAGAGACCCAGTACTTC; CDR3: CAISVDSQETQYF
size: few; D: TRBD2; J: TRBJ2-1; V: TRBV27; DNA: TGTGCCAGCAGTTGGATAGCGGGAGACTACAATGAGCAGTTCTTC; CDR3: CASSWIAGDYNEQFF
size: NA; D: TRBD1; J: TRBJ2-7; V: TRBV6-4; DNA: TGTGCCAGCAGTGACGACAGGGCGACCTACGAGCAGTACTTC; CDR3: CASSDDRATYEQYF
size: NA; D: TRBD2; J: TRBJ2-2; V: TRBV4-1; DNA: TGCGCCAGCAGCCTCGTACTAGCGGGAGGATCCACCGGGGAGCTGTTTTTT; CDR3: CASSLVLAGGSTGELFF
size: once; D: TRBD1; J: TRBJ2-7; V: TRBV10-3; DNA: TGTGCCATCAGTGAGTCTCCGGGACAGAAAAACGAGCAGTACTTC; CDR3: CAISESPGQKNEQYF
size: once; D: TRBD1; J: TRBJ1-1; V: TRBV28; DNA: TGTGCCAGCAGTTACAGGGGGAATACTGAAGCTTTCTTT; CDR3: CASSYRGNTEAFF
size: NA; D: TRBD1; J: TRBJ1-1; V: TRBV9; DNA: TGTGCCAGCAGCCCTGACAGGGGCTACACTGAAGCTTTCTTT; CDR3: CASSPDRGYTEAFF
size: NA; D: TRBD1; J: TRBJ1-1; V: TRBV4-1; DNA: TGCGCCAGCAGCCAAGCCCCGGACAGGGTATTCGAAAACACTGAAGCTTTCTTT; CDR3: CASSQAPDRVFENTEAFF
size: once; D: TRBD1; J: TRBJ2-7; V: TRBV19; DNA: TGTGCCAGTAGTACGACAGGGATCACCTACGAGCAATACTTC; CDR3: CASSTTGITYEQYF
size: NA; D: TRBD2; J: TRBJ2-1; V: TRBV29-1; DNA: TGCAGCGTTAGTTTTGCTAGCGGATCCTACAATGAGCAGTTCTTC; CDR3: CSVSFASGSYNEQFF
size: NA; D: TRBD1; J: TRBJ2-7; V: TRBV4-1; DNA: TGCGCCAGCAGCCAAGACCGGGACAGGGGCTACGAGCAGTACTTC; CDR3: CASSQDRDRGYEQYF
size: NA; D: NA; J: TRBJ1-1; V: TRBV5-1; DNA: TGCGCCAGCAACCCCCCGGGTGGCACTGAAGCTTTCTTT; CDR3: CASNPPGGTEAFF
size: NA; D: NA; J: TRBJ2-5; V: TRBV6-1; DNA: TGTGCCAGCAGTGAATTGGAGTGGGAGACCCAGTACTTC; CDR3: CASSELEWETQYF
size: NA; D: TRBD1; J: TRBJ2-4; V: TRBV18; DNA: TGTGCCAGCTCACCATGGACAGGGCAGGGAGACATTCAGTACTTC; CDR3: CASSPWTGQGDIQYF
size: NA; D: TRBD2; J: TRBJ2-1; V: TRBV4-1; DNA: TGCGCCAGCAGCCGGGGACTAGCGGGAGCCCAACTCAATGAGCAGTTCTTC; CDR3: CASSRGLAGAQLNEQFF
size: NA; D: TRBD2; J: TRBJ2-1; V: TRBV7-3; DNA: TGTGCCAGCAGCTTCGCCGGGACTAGCGGTTACAATGAGCAGTTCTTC; CDR3: CASSFAGTSGYNEQFF
size: once; D: NA; J: TRBJ1-4; V: TRBV5-1; DNA: TGCGCCAGCAGGCCCGGGTATAATGAAAAACTGTTTTTT; CDR3: CASRPGYNEKLFF
size: NA; D: NA; J: TRBJ1-5; V: TRBV19; DNA: TGTGCCAGTAGTATTTCGGGATCTCAGCCCCAGCATTTT; CDR3: CASSISGSQPQHF
size: NA; D: TRBD1; J: TRBJ1-5; V: TRBV19; DNA: TGTGCCAGTAAACAGGACAGGATTAATCAGCCCCAGCATTTT; CDR3: CASKQDRINQPQHF
size: NA; D: NA; J: TRBJ2-7; V: TRBV12-5; DNA: TGTGCTAGTGGAACTCTCTACGAGCAGTACTTC; CDR3: CASGTLYEQYF
size: NA; D: TRBD2; J: TRBJ2-2; V: TRBV7-6; DNA: TGTGCCAGCAGCTCCAGCGGGACTTCGAACACCGGGGAGCTGTTTTTT; CDR3: CASSSSGTSNTGELFF
size: NA; D: NA; J: TRBJ2-3; V: TRBV3-1/TRBV3-2; DNA: TGTGCCAGCAGCCAAGGATCTCAACTATTCACAGATACGCAGTATTTT; CDR3: CASSQGSQLFTDTQYF
size: NA; D: NA; J: TRBJ2-2; V: TRBV4-1; DNA: TGCGCCAGCAGCCAAGAGACTGCGGCCACCGGGGAGCTGTTTTTT; CDR3: CASSQETAATGELFF
size: NA; D: NA; J: TRBJ2-5; V: TRBV15; DNA: TGTGCCACCAGCAGAGATAGTCTTCCCGGCCAGAGGGAGACCCAGTACTTC; CDR3: CATSRDSLPGQRETQYF
size: NA; D: TRBD2; J: TRBJ2-1; V: TRBV29-1; DNA: TGCAGCGTTGACGAACTAGCGGATTACAATGAGCAGTTCTTC; CDR3: CSVDELADYNEQFF
size: once; D: NA; J: TRBJ2-1; V: TRBV5-5; DNA: TGTGCCAGCAGCCCCTGGGGGCGAGATGAGCAGTTCTTC; CDR3: CASSPWGRDEQFF
size: NA; D: NA; J: TRBJ2-7; V: TRBV11-3; DNA: TGTGCCAGCAGTCGAGGAGGCGGAGGGGCCTACGAGCAGTACTTC; CDR3: CASSRGGGGAYEQYF